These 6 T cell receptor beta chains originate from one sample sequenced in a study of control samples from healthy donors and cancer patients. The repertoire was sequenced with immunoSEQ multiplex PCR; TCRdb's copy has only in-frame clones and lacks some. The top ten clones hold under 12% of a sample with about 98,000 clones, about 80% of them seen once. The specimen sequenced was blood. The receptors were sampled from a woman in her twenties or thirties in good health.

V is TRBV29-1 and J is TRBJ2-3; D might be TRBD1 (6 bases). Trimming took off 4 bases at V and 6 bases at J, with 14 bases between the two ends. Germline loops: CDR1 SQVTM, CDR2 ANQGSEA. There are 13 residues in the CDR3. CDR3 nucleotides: TGCAGCGTTGCCACAGGGACGGGCGATACGCAGTATTTT. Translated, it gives CSVATGTGDTQYF.

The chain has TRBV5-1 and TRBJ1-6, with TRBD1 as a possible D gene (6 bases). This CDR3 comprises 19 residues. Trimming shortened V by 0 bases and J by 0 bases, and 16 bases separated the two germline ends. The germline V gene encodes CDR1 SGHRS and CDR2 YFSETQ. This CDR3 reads CASSLVRVTGSSYNSPLHF. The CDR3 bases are TGCGCCAGCAGCTTGGTTAGAGTCACAGGGAGCTCCTATAATTCACCCCTCCACTTT.

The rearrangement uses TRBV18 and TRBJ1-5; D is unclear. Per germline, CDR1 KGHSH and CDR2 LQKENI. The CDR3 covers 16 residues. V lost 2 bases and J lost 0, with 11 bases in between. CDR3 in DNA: TGTGCCAGCTCACCAAGTGGTGTTTATAGCAATCAGCCCCAGCATTTT. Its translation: CASSPSGVYSNQPQHF.

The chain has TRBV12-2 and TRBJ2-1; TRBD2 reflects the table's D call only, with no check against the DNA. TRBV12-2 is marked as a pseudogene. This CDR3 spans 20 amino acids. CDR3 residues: CASRLGPPPGGPYSYNEQFF. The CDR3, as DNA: TGTGCAAGTCGCTTAGGTCCTCCCCCCGGGGGGCCCTACTCCTACAATGAGCAGTTCTTC.

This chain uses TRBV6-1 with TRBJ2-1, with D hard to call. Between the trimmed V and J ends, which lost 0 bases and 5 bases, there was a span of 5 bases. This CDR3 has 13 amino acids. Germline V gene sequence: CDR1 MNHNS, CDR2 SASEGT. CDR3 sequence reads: CASSEARDNEQFF. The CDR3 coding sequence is TGTGCCAGCAGTGAAGCTCGGGACAATGAGCAGTTCTTC.

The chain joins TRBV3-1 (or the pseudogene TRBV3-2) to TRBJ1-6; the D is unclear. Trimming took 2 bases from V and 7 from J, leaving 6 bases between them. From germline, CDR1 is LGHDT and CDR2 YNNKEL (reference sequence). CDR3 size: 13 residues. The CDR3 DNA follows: TGTGCCAGCAGCCAAAAGCCGAATTCACCCCTCCACTTT. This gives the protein CASSQKPNSPLHF.